The rows below give T cell receptor beta chains drawn from one sample of a study of a mutant IDH1 vaccine in newly diagnosed glioma. The repertoire was sequenced with immunoSEQ multiplex PCR; TCRdb's copy has only in-frame clones and lacks some. The sample carries around 84,000 clones, roughly four fifths recorded once. Which antigens these TCRs recognize remains unknown. This specimen consisted of PBMCs, obtained from a glioma patient whose treatment included an IDH1 peptide vaccine. The source of these receptors is a man aged 40-55 years with glioma. Each CDR3 is given with its conserved first and last residue. The D gene is left open where the match is weak. Clone size, where shown, is once, few, many, or a class for clones that have expanded.

CDR3aa: CASSQAGYRGYGYTF
CDR3nt: TGTGCCAGCAGCCAGGCGGGGTACAGGGGCTATGGCTACACCTTC
v_gene: TRBV4-2
j_gene: TRBJ1-2
d_gene: TRBD1
abundance: -

CDR3aa: CASSVVAASTDTQYF
CDR3nt: TGTGCCAGCAGCGTAGTGGCGGCTAGCACAGATACGCAGTATTTT
v_gene: TRBV9
j_gene: TRBJ2-3
d_gene: -
abundance: -

CDR3aa: CASSMQGNPVDSPLHF
CDR3nt: TGTGCCAGTAGTATGCAGGGGAATCCAGTTGATTCACCCCTCCACTTT
v_gene: TRBV19
j_gene: TRBJ1-6
d_gene: -
abundance: -

CDR3aa: CASRDRSYEQYF
CDR3nt: TGTGCCAGCCGGGACAGGTCCTACGAGCAGTACTTC
v_gene: TRBV19
j_gene: TRBJ2-7
d_gene: TRBD1
abundance: -

CDR3aa: CASTLGDTTNEKLFF
CDR3nt: TGTGCCAGCACTTTAGGTGACACAACTAATGAAAAACTGTTTTTT
v_gene: TRBV7-2
j_gene: TRBJ1-4
d_gene: -
abundance: -

CDR3aa: CASRRDSAQETQYF
CDR3nt: TGTGCCAGCAGACGCGACAGTGCCCAAGAGACCCAGTACTTC
v_gene: TRBV6-5
j_gene: TRBJ2-5
d_gene: -
abundance: -

CDR3aa: CASNPDRAIGADTQYF
CDR3nt: TGTGCCAGCAACCCGGACAGGGCGATAGGCGCAGATACGCAGTATTTT
v_gene: TRBV28
j_gene: TRBJ2-3
d_gene: TRBD1
abundance: -

CDR3aa: CASSSTGAGGYTF
CDR3nt: TGTGCCAGCTCCTCGACAGGGGCCGGTGGCTACACCTTC
v_gene: TRBV25-1
j_gene: TRBJ1-2
d_gene: TRBD1
abundance: -

CDR3aa: CASRGLIRSEAFF
CDR3nt: TGCGCCAGCAGGGGACTTATACGGTCTGAAGCTTTCTTT
v_gene: TRBV10-2
j_gene: TRBJ1-1
d_gene: -
abundance: -

CDR3aa: CASSARTKLANQPQHF
CDR3nt: TGTGCCAGTAGTGCCCGGACAAAACTAGCAAATCAGCCCCAGCATTTT
v_gene: TRBV19
j_gene: TRBJ1-5
d_gene: -
abundance: -

CDR3aa: CASSYSGQAGELFF
CDR3nt: TGTGCCAGCAGCTACTCCGGACAGGCCGGGGAGCTGTTTTTT
v_gene: TRBV11-2
j_gene: TRBJ2-2
d_gene: TRBD1
abundance: once

CDR3aa: CASSPAGAGYGYTF
CDR3nt: TGTGCCAGCAGCCCGGCGGGGGCTGGCTATGGCTACACCTTC
v_gene: TRBV7-2
j_gene: TRBJ1-2
d_gene: -
abundance: -

CDR3aa: CASSTGADRTEAFF
CDR3nt: TGCGCCAGCAGCACGGGCGCGGATCGGACTGAAGCTTTCTTT
v_gene: TRBV5-1
j_gene: TRBJ1-1
d_gene: -
abundance: -

CDR3aa: CASSFPSGGASDTQYF
CDR3nt: TGTGCCAGCAGCTTCCCTAGCGGGGGGGCCTCAGATACGCAGTATTTT
v_gene: TRBV7-2
j_gene: TRBJ2-3
d_gene: TRBD2
abundance: -

CDR3aa: CASSPRGGTGELFF
CDR3nt: TGCGCCAGCAGCCCCCGAGGAGGGACCGGGGAGCTGTTTTTT
v_gene: TRBV5-1
j_gene: TRBJ2-2
d_gene: -
abundance: -

CDR3aa: CASTPGRIRQETQYF
CDR3nt: TGTGCCAGTACTCCGGGACGTATTCGACAAGAGACCCAGTACTTC
v_gene: TRBV19
j_gene: TRBJ2-5
d_gene: -
abundance: -

CDR3aa: CASSFLSPGMGYGYTF
CDR3nt: TGTGCCAGCAGCTTTCTTAGCCCGGGGATGGGCTATGGCTACACCTTC
v_gene: TRBV11-2
j_gene: TRBJ1-2
d_gene: -
abundance: -

CDR3aa: CASSQGLGWEGNTIYF
CDR3nt: TGCGCCAGCAGCCAAGGGTTAGGTTGGGAAGGAAACACCATATATTTT
v_gene: TRBV4-3
j_gene: TRBJ1-3
d_gene: -
abundance: -

CDR3aa: CASSQDSGAAYEQYF
CDR3nt: TGCGCCAGCAGCCAAGATTCCGGGGCAGCCTACGAGCAGTACTTC
v_gene: TRBV4-3
j_gene: TRBJ2-7
d_gene: -
abundance: once

CDR3aa: CSVVRSETQYF
CDR3nt: TGCAGCGTTGTGCGGTCTGAGACCCAGTACTTC
v_gene: TRBV29-1
j_gene: TRBJ2-5
d_gene: -
abundance: -

CDR3aa: CASSPGQGRPIF
CDR3nt: TGCGCCAGCAGCCCCGGACAGGGGCGACCGATCTTC
v_gene: TRBV5-1
j_gene: TRBJ2-1
d_gene: TRBD1
abundance: -

CDR3aa: CASSLAQALSTDTQYF
CDR3nt: TGCGCCAGCAGCTTGGCTCAGGCCCTTAGCACAGATACGCAGTATTTT
v_gene: TRBV5-1
j_gene: TRBJ2-3
d_gene: -
abundance: -

CDR3aa: CASSLVGLAGSRGDTQYF
CDR3nt: TGTGCCAGCAGCTTGGTGGGACTAGCGGGGTCCCGAGGGGATACGCAGTATTTT
v_gene: TRBV5-6
j_gene: TRBJ2-3
d_gene: TRBD2
abundance: -

CDR3aa: CASSVGTGGPHEQYF
CDR3nt: TGTGCCAGCAGCGTAGGGACAGGGGGCCCCCACGAGCAGTACTTC
v_gene: TRBV9
j_gene: TRBJ2-7
d_gene: TRBD1
abundance: -

CDR3aa: CASSSSGLVYEQYF
CDR3nt: TGTGCCAGCAGCTCTAGCGGGCTGGTCTACGAGCAGTACTTC
v_gene: TRBV7-8
j_gene: TRBJ2-7
d_gene: TRBD2
abundance: -

CDR3aa: CASSQSRRPRAQYF
CDR3nt: TGCGCCAGCAGTCAATCGAGAAGGCCTAGGGCCCAGTACTTC
v_gene: TRBV23-1
j_gene: TRBJ2-5
d_gene: -
abundance: -

CDR3aa: CASSTYFGLAGAPETQYF
CDR3nt: TGTGCCAGCAGCACCTACTTCGGACTAGCGGGGGCCCCAGAGACCCAGTACTTC
v_gene: TRBV5-5
j_gene: TRBJ2-5
d_gene: TRBD2
abundance: -

CDR3aa: CASSSLTGVSYEQYF
CDR3nt: TGTGCCAGCAGCTCCTTGACAGGGGTCTCCTACGAGCAGTACTTC
v_gene: TRBV5-6
j_gene: TRBJ2-7
d_gene: TRBD1
abundance: few

CDR3aa: CASSLGWTGPNYGYTF
CDR3nt: TGTGCCAGCAGCTTGGGGTGGACAGGCCCAAACTATGGCTACACCTTC
v_gene: TRBV5-4
j_gene: TRBJ1-2
d_gene: TRBD1
abundance: once